This TCR beta chain is from a study of early T cells in non-severe SARS-CoV-2 infection. Details on this clonotype: A much bigger clone sits one base away, suggesting this may be a read error.

One entry per CDR3 protein results from TCRdb running MiXCR on the 5' RACE reads. The data hold about 27,000 distinct CDR3 sequences, with about 5% observed a single time. V shed 5 bases, J shed 5 bases, and the junction held 12 bases outside the gene matches. The CDR3 sequence is 15 residues long. Germline CDR1 is DFQATT and CDR2 is SNEGSKA (reference sequence). This chain joins TRBV20-1 and TRBJ2-1; 7 positions agree with TRBD2. Input material: whole blood. This TCR derives from an adult who was a healthcare worker with PCR-confirmed SARS-CoV-2 infection or an uninfected control (not recorded which). CDR3 DNA sequence: TGCAGTGCTTGGGAAGCGCTAGCGGCAGACAATGAGCAGTTCTTC. Protein sequence: CSAWEALAADNEQFF.